This TCR beta chain appears in the sequencing data of a study of T cell repertoires in cytomegalovirus infection. On this clonotype itself: Its target is unknown.

TCRdb independently ran MiXCR on the reads; one entry per CDR3 protein. The top ten hold 45% to 55% of the sample, which has about 140,000 distinct CDR3 sequences, 25% to 35% seen once. There are 14 residues in the CDR3. The trim removed 3 bases at V and 0 bases at J, leaving 2 bases unmatched. The V gene's germline CDR1 is DFQATT and CDR2 SNEGSKA (reference sequence). Study results and caveats: Totalled public TCR beta family frequency picked out people who carried CMV plus the relevant HLA.

Sequencing was performed on CD8+ T cells from cultured PBMCs, taken from culture after CMV antigen stimulation. V and J are TRBV20-1 and TRBJ2-7, with 10 positions matching TRBD2. This receptor was identified in a human donor in good health (CMV status not recorded). Some clones in this sample may be carry-over from other donors' samples. The CDR3 protein is CSASLAGVSYEQYF. CDR3 in DNA: TGCAGTGCTAGCCTAGCGGGGGTCTCCTACGAGCAGTACTTC.